One T cell receptor (beta chain) is described in this entry. The sample belongs to a study of blood T cell repertoires in COVID-19. Study at large: COVID-19 samples, acute and convalescent, were from the United States, Italy and Spain. T cells, B-cell-depleted T cells, or PBMCs provided the cDNA or gDNA that served as material.

Sequencing used immunoSEQ multiplex PCR; TCRdb keeps in-frame clones, though not all of them. The sample includes tens of thousands of clones, 89% seen only once; the top ten take 15%. This CDR3 has 13 amino acids. Germline V gene lookup returns CDR1 SGHTA and CDR2 FQGNSA. The trim removed 8 bases at V and 0 bases at J, leaving 3 bases unmatched. The gene calls are TRBV7-2 and TRBJ2-7; 8 nucleotides match TRBD1. Material: peripheral blood. This receptor was taken from a man between 65 and 85 years old with active COVID-19. The CDR3 coding sequence is TGTGCCAGCGGGGACAGGCCCTCCTACGAGCAGTACTTC. Its translation: CASGDRPSYEQYF.